These 17 T cell receptor beta chains were all obtained from the same sample, sequenced in a study of prognosis after radiotherapy for stage I lung cancer. TCR beta CDR3 amplification from genomic DNA was performed by two-round multiplex PCR. Amplification during the initial PCR round employed primers specific to each TRBV and TRBJ gene. TCRdb ran MiXCR on the multiplex PCR reads and lists one entry per CDR3 protein. Among under 75,000 distinct CDR3 sequences, more than 25% were seen once, and the ten largest hold 6.5% to 8.5%. The sequencing here drew on PBMCs, taken before or after stereotactic body radiation therapy (not recorded which). Receptor source: a donor over 45 with non-small cell lung cancer.

This clonotype was observed many times. This chain links TRBV5-1 with TRBJ2-7, with TRBD1 matching over 9 bases. Germline CDR1 reads SGHRS; CDR2 reads YFSETQ. Trimming cost V 4 bases and J 2 bases; bases outside gene matches: 13. The CDR3 runs to 17 residues. The CDR3 nucleotides are TGCGCCAGCAGCCCCCTCCCGGGACAGGGAATAACCTACGAGCAGTACTTC. It codes for CASSPLPGQGITYEQYF.

This clonotype was observed many times. The rearrangement links TRBV18 to TRBJ2-5; 7 positions agree with TRBD1. Per the germline V gene, CDR1 is KGHSH and CDR2 is LQKENI. V lost 5 bases, J lost 2 bases, and 5 bases stayed unmatched. This CDR3 has 14 amino acids. CDR3 in DNA: TGTGCCAGCTCAGGGAACAGGGGTCAAGAGACCCAGTACTTC. Translating gives CASSGNRGQETQYF.

This clonotype was seen ten or more times. The rearrangement uses TRBV10-3 and TRBJ2-2; perhaps TRBD2 as D (6 bases). V was trimmed by 10 bases and J by 5 bases, leaving 17 bases between them. The length of the CDR3 is 14 residues. Germline V lookup: CDR1 ENHRY, CDR2 SYGVKD. The CDR3 coding sequence is TGTGCCACCCAACTAGCAGAAAGAACCGGGGAGCTGTTTTTT. Translated: CATQLAERTGELFF.

This clonotype was counted at least ten times. A much larger clone differs from this one at a single base, so this may be a read error. The V call is TRBV6-1, the J call TRBJ2-3, with TRBD2 matching 8 bases. CDR3 length equals 16 residues. Germline V gene sequence: CDR1 MNHNS, CDR2 SASEGT. Trimming removed 6 bases from V and 2 bases from J; junction bases left unmatched: 10. This chain's CDR3 is CASSSATSGTTDTQYF. In DNA, the CDR3 is TGTGCCAGCAGCTCTGCAACTAGCGGAACCACAGATACGCAGTATTTT.

Note on this clonotype: A much larger clone lies a single base off, so this may be a read error. The genes are TRBV6-9 and TRBJ1-1, with 7 positions matching TRBD1. The germline V gene encodes CDR1 MNHGY and CDR2 SVAAGI. Trimming removed 3 bases from V and 4 bases from J; junction bases left unmatched: 17. CDR3 length: 18 residues. The CDR3 loop reads CASSYSPIGGVRGTEAFF. In DNA form, the CDR3 reads TGTGCCAGCAGTTACTCCCCTATAGGGGGCGTTCGGGGCACTGAAGCTTTCTTT.

This clonotype was seen ten or more times. The chain combines TRBV2 with TRBJ2-5, with D possibly being TRBD1 (6 bases). The ends were cut back, 8 bases at V and 7 bases at J, with 20 bases in the middle. Germline values: CDR1 SNHLY, CDR2 FYNNEI. The CDR3 has 14 residues. The CDR3 bases are TGTGCCAGCCTAGGAAGCAGGGGTGAGGGGACCCAGTACTTC. Translating it yields CASLGSRGEGTQYF.

This clonotype was detected ten times or more. The rearrangement links TRBV28 to TRBJ1-2; weak D call: TRBD1 (5 bases). V gave up 3 bases and J gave up 8 bases, with 10 bases separating them. CDR3 length equals 12 residues. Germline V gene data show CDR1 as MDHEN and CDR2 as SYDVKM. CDR3 DNA sequence: TGTGCCAGCAGTTTGGTAGGGGAAGGCTACACCTTC. Its protein product is CASSLVGEGYTF.

The sample holds many counts of this clonotype. The chain employs TRBV20-1 and TRBJ1-2, with D uncertain. V was clipped by 0 bases and J by 8 bases, with 19 bases between them. The germline V gene encodes CDR1 DFQATT and CDR2 SNEGSKA (reference sequence). The CDR3 is made up of 15 amino acids. The DNA for the CDR3 is TGCAGTGCTAGAGACAATTTCGGGTTACTTGGCGGCTACACCTTC. This gives the protein CSARDNFGLLGGYTF.

The genes are TRBV7-9 and TRBJ1-1; TRBD1 matches 7 bases. V was clipped by 5 bases and J by 4 bases; unmatched bases: 10. The CDR3 contains 15 residues. Germline CDR1 is SEHNR and CDR2 is FQNEAQ (reference sequence). CDR3 sequence (DNA): TGTGCCAGCAGCCAGGGGGGGAGTTTTGCCACTGAAGCTTTCTTT. Translation: CASSQGGSFATEAFF.

About this clonotype: This likely traces to a read error, being one base from a far larger clone. The V call is TRBV6-4, the J call TRBJ2-3; 7 nucleotides align to TRBD1. Germline assignment: CDR1 MRHNA and CDR2 SNTAGT. The CDR3 sequence is 14 residues long. The J segment lost 7 bases and the V segment lost 7 bases, leaving 11 bases of the junction unmatched. The CDR3 sequence: CASTSGTVSHTQYF. The DNA for the CDR3 is TGTGCCAGCACATCCGGGACAGTGAGTCATACGCAGTATTTT.

A remark on this clonotype: A far larger clone is one base from this, pointing to a likely read error. The V call is TRBV6-5, the J call TRBJ1-5; D remains unclear. V dropped 8 bases and J dropped 2 bases, with 7 bases sitting between them. CDR3 length: 12 amino acids. The V gene's germline CDR1 is MNHEY and CDR2 SVGAGI. The CDR3 bases are TGTGCCAGCGGTTTGGGCAATCAGCCCCAGCATTTT. Encoded protein: CASGLGNQPQHF.

Concerning this clonotype itself: With a much larger clone just one base away, this may be a read error. The chain has TRBV29-1 and TRBJ1-2, with 7 bases identical to TRBD1. V shed 6 bases, J shed 6 bases, and the junction held 1 base outside the gene matches. Germline V gene lookup returns CDR1 SQVTM and CDR2 ANQGSEA. CDR3 length: 10 residues. CDR3 amino acids: CSVGTDGYTF. The CDR3 bases are TGCAGCGTGGGGACAGATGGCTACACCTTC.

This clonotype was seen at least ten times. The chain carries TRBV5-1 and TRBJ2-1; D uncertain. Germline CDR1 SGHRS, CDR2 YFSETQ. V lost 1 base and J 0 bases, leaving 5 bases between the germline ends. This CDR3 has 14 amino acids. The CDR3 protein is CASSLTSSYNEQFF. The CDR3 DNA is TGCGCCAGCAGCTTGACGAGCTCCTACAATGAGCAGTTCTTC.

This clonotype has at least ten counts. The chain carries TRBV6-1 and TRBJ1-1; the D is unclear. The germline gives CDR1 MNHNS, CDR2 SASEGT. This CDR3 is 14 amino acids long. Trimming removed 3 bases from V and 2 bases from J, with 10 bases in between. This CDR3 reads CASSEKQINTEAFF. Written as DNA, the CDR3 is TGTGCCAGCAGTGAGAAACAAATTAACACTGAAGCTTTCTTT.

A note on this clonotype: The junction departs from germline at one end; a sequencing error may be responsible. CDR3 sequence reads: CASSPSGLDSPLNF. CDR3 sequence (DNA): TGTGCCAGCAGTCCATCAGGGTTGGACTCACCACTCAACTTT. The chain combines TRBV12-3 or TRBV12-4 with TRBJ1-6; a possible D gene is TRBD1 (5 bases). The CDR3 is 14 residues long.

This clonotype was counted many times. J is TRBJ1-1 and V is TRBV2; possible D gene TRBD1, 6 bases. The V gene lost 6 bases and the J gene lost 4 bases, with 12 bases spanning the gap. CDR3 length equals 13 residues. CDR1 and CDR2 from the germline V gene are SNHLY and FYNNEI. CDR3 sequence (DNA): TGTGCCAGCAGATACAGGGAGGTCACTGAAGCTTTCTTT. This codes for CASRYREVTEAFF.

This clonotype was found many times. V is TRBV6-2 or TRBV6-3 and J is TRBJ1-2, with 9 bases aligning to TRBD1. Trimming took 0 bases from V and 2 from J; bases not matched to a gene: 4. The germline V gene has CDR1 MNHEY and CDR2 SVGEGT. This CDR3 is 16 amino acids long. Here the CDR3 reads CASSYSKTGGNYGYTF. The CDR3 DNA follows: TGTGCCAGCAGTTACTCGAAGACAGGGGGGAACTATGGCTACACCTTC.